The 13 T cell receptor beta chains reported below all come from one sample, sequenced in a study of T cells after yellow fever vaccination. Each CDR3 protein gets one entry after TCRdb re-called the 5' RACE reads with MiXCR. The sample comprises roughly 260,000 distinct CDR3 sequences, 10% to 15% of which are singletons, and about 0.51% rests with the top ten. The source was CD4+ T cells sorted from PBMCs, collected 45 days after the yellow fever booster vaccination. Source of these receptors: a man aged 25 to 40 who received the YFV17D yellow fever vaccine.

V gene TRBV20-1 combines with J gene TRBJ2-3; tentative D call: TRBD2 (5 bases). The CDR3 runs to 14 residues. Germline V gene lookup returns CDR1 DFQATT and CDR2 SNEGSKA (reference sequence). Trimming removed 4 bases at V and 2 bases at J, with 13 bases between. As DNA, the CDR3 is TGCAGTGCTATGGACCCCGGGGTCACAGATACGCAGTATTTT. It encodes CSAMDPGVTDTQYF.

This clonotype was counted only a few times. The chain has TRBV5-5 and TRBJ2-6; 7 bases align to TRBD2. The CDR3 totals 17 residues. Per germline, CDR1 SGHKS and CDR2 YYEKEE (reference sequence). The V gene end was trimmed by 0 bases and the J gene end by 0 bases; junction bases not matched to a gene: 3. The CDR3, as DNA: TGTGCCAGCAGCTTGGAGGGAGGGAGCTCTGGGGCCAACGTCCTGACTTTC. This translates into CASSLEGGSSGANVLTF.

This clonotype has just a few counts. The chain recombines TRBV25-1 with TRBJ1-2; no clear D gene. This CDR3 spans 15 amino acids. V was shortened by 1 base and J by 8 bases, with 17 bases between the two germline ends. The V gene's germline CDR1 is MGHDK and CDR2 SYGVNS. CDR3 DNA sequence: TGTGCCAGCAGTGAATCCCTAGGGCCGGGGAGAGGCTACACCTTC. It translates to CASSESLGPGRGYTF.

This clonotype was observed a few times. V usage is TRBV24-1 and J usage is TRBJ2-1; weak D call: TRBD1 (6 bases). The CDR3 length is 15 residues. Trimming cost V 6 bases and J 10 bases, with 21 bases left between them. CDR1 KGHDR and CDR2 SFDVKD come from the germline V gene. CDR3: CATSRTERGFGEQFF. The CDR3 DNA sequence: TGTGCCACCAGTAGGACAGAGAGGGGATTCGGGGAGCAGTTCTTC.

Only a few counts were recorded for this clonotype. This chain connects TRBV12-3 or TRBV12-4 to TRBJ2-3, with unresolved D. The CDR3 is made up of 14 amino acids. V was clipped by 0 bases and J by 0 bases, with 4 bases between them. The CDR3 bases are TGTGCCAGCAGTTTAGCGGAGAGCACAGATACGCAGTATTTT. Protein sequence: CASSLAESTDTQYF.

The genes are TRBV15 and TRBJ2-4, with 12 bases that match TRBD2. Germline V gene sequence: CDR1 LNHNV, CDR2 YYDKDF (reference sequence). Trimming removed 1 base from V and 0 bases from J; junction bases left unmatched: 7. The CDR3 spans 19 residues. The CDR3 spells CATSRVTSGRIGAKNIQYF. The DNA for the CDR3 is TGTGCCACCAGCAGAGTGACTAGCGGGAGAATCGGAGCCAAAAACATTCAGTACTTC.

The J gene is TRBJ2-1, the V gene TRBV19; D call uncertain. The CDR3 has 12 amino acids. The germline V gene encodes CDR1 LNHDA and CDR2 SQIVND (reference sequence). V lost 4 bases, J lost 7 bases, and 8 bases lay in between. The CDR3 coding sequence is TGTGCCAGTAGTAAAGTAGCAAATGAGCAGTTCTTC. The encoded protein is CASSKVANEQFF.

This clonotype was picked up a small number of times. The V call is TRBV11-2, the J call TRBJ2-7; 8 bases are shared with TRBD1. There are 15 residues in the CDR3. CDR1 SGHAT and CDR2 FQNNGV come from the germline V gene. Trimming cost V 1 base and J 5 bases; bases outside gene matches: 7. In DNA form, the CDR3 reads TGTGCCAGCAGCTTAGGGACAGGGACCCGGAACGAGCAGTACTTC. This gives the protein CASSLGTGTRNEQYF.

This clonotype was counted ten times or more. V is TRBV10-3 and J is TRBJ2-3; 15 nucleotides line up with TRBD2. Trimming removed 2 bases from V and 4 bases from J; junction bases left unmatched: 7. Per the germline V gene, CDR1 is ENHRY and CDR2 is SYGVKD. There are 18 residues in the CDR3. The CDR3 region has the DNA TGTGCCATCAGTGAGAAAGGACTAGCGGGAGGGGAAGCAGATACGCAGTATTTT. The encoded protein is CAISEKGLAGGEADTQYF.

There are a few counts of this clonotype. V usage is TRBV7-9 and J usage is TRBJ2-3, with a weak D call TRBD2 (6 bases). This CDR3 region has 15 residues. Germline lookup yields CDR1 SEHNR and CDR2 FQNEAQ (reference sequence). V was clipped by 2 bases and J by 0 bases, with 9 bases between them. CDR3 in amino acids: CASSLLSGSTDTQYF. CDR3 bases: TGTGCCAGCAGCTTATTGAGCGGGAGCACAGATACGCAGTATTTT.

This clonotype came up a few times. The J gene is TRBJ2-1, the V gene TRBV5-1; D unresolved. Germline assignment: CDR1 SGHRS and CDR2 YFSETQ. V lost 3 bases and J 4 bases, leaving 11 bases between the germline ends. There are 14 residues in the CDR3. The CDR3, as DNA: TGCGCCAGCAGCTCCGCTTCTGGATACAATGAGCAGTTCTTC. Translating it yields CASSSASGYNEQFF.

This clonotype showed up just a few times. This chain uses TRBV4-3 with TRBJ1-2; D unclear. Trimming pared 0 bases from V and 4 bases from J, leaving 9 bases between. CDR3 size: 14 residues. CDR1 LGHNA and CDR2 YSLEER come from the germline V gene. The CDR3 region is CASSQDVGFYGYTF. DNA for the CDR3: TGCGCCAGCAGCCAAGATGTCGGGTTCTATGGCTACACCTTC.

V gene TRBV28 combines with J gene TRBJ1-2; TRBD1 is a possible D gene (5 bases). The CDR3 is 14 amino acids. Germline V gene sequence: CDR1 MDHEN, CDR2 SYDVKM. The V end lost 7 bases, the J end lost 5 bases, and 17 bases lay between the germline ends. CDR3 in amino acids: CASNLLGGSYGYTF. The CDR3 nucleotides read TGTGCCAGCAACCTCCTTGGGGGAAGTTATGGCTACACCTTC.